This is a list of T cell receptor beta chains from one sample in a study of T cell responses to AZD1222 COVID-19 vaccine. Clones were sequenced by immunoSEQ multiplex PCR, and TCRdb holds only the in-frame ones, with some missing. Of some 140,000 clones detected, 80% to 90% appear once; the ten largest clones hold 5.5%. Specimen: peripheral blood, collected on day 0 of MenACWY control vaccination. Receptors originate from an adult in good health. The CDR3 runs from the conserved cysteine through the conserved F or W. D genes are given only for firm matches. Clone size is not always given. Where it is, it says once, few, many or a class for expanded clones.

clone size: .
J gene: TRBJ2-1
V gene: TRBV27
CDR3 length: 17
D gene: .
CDR3 protein: CASSFGAAARGINEQFF
CDR3 DNA: TGTGCCAGCAGTTTTGGGGCGGCGGCGCGGGGAATCAATGAGCAGTTCTTC

clone size: .
J gene: TRBJ2-1
V gene: TRBV25-1
CDR3 length: 18
D gene: .
CDR3 protein: CASTESGVGARSYNEQFF
CDR3 DNA: TGTGCCAGCACTGAATCAGGCGTGGGCGCTAGATCCTACAATGAGCAGTTCTTC

clone size: .
J gene: TRBJ2-5
V gene: TRBV19
CDR3 length: 18
D gene: .
CDR3 protein: CASSIPGGLGRAVETQYF
CDR3 DNA: TGTGCCAGTAGTATACCCGGGGGACTGGGGCGCGCCGTAGAGACCCAGTACTTC

clone size: .
J gene: TRBJ2-1
V gene: TRBV7-9
CDR3 length: 14
D gene: TRBD2
CDR3 protein: CASSTAGAPGGQFF
CDR3 DNA: TGTGCCAGCAGTACCGCCGGGGCCCCGGGGGGGCAGTTCTTC

clone size: .
J gene: TRBJ2-5
V gene: TRBV24-1
CDR3 length: 17
D gene: TRBD2
CDR3 protein: CATSDPLLAGGGETQYF
CDR3 DNA: TGTGCCACCAGTGATCCTCTTCTAGCGGGAGGCGGGGAGACCCAGTACTTC

clone size: .
J gene: TRBJ2-1
V gene: TRBV13
CDR3 length: 14
D gene: .
CDR3 protein: CASSLLRGPGEQFF
CDR3 DNA: TGTGCCAGCAGCCTGCTGAGAGGGCCCGGTGAGCAGTTCTTC

clone size: .
J gene: TRBJ2-5
V gene: TRBV6-5
CDR3 length: 13
D gene: .
CDR3 protein: CASSYGGRETQYF
CDR3 DNA: TGTGCCAGCAGTTACGGGGGGCGGGAGACCCAGTACTTC

clone size: .
J gene: TRBJ1-1
V gene: TRBV15
CDR3 length: 15
D gene: .
CDR3 protein: CATSRGGTRNSKAFF
CDR3 DNA: TGTGCCACCAGCAGGGGGGGGACCAGGAACTCTAAAGCTTTCTTT

clone size: .
J gene: TRBJ1-3
V gene: TRBV5-1
CDR3 length: 16
D gene: TRBD1
CDR3 protein: CASSPGQVISGNTIYF
CDR3 DNA: TGCGCCAGCAGCCCGGGACAGGTCATCTCTGGAAACACCATATATTTT

clone size: .
J gene: TRBJ2-5
V gene: TRBV15
CDR3 length: 15
D gene: .
CDR3 protein: CATSIRGVGRETQYF
CDR3 DNA: TGTGCCACCAGCATAAGGGGGGTGGGCAGGGAGACCCAGTACTTC

clone size: .
J gene: TRBJ1-4
V gene: TRBV7-9
CDR3 length: 14
D gene: .
CDR3 protein: CASSRDSTNEKLFF
CDR3 DNA: TGTGCCAGCAGCAGGGATTCGACTAATGAAAAACTGTTTTTT

clone size: once
J gene: TRBJ2-7
V gene: TRBV28
CDR3 length: 11
D gene: .
CDR3 protein: CATTAAYEQYF
CDR3 DNA: TGTGCCACCACCGCGGCCTACGAGCAGTACTTC

clone size: .
J gene: TRBJ2-7
V gene: TRBV27
CDR3 length: 14
D gene: .
CDR3 protein: CASSLSPGGLEQYF
CDR3 DNA: TGTGCCAGCAGTTTAAGTCCCGGAGGGCTCGAGCAGTACTTC

clone size: .
J gene: TRBJ2-5
V gene: TRBV5-6
CDR3 length: 13
D gene: .
CDR3 protein: CASSFPEGETQYF
CDR3 DNA: TGTGCCAGCAGCTTCCCCGAAGGGGAGACCCAGTACTTC

clone size: .
J gene: TRBJ1-1
V gene: TRBV27
CDR3 length: 14
D gene: .
CDR3 protein: CASSTLTGNTEAFF
CDR3 DNA: TGTGCCAGCAGTACCCTGACAGGGAACACTGAAGCTTTCTTT

clone size: .
J gene: TRBJ2-1
V gene: TRBV7-6
CDR3 length: 14
D gene: .
CDR3 protein: CASSSDSSYNEQFF
CDR3 DNA: TGTGCCAGCAGCAGTGACAGCTCCTACAATGAGCAGTTCTTC

clone size: .
J gene: TRBJ1-1
V gene: TRBV2
CDR3 length: 13
D gene: TRBD1
CDR3 protein: CARGQGLNTEAFF
CDR3 DNA: TGTGCCAGAGGACAGGGACTAAACACTGAAGCTTTCTTT

clone size: .
J gene: TRBJ2-7
V gene: TRBV29-1
CDR3 length: 12
D gene: TRBD1
CDR3 protein: CSVGQGADEQYF
CDR3 DNA: TGCAGCGTGGGACAGGGGGCAGACGAGCAGTACTTC

clone size: .
J gene: TRBJ2-3
V gene: TRBV27
CDR3 length: 16
D gene: TRBD1
CDR3 protein: CASSLVGQGSTDTQYF
CDR3 DNA: TGTGCCAGCAGTTTGGTAGGACAGGGCAGCACAGATACGCAGTATTTT

clone size: .
J gene: TRBJ2-1
V gene: TRBV15
CDR3 length: 15
D gene: TRBD1
CDR3 protein: CATSSGQVSYNEQFF
CDR3 DNA: TGTGCCACCAGCAGTGGACAGGTATCCTACAATGAGCAGTTCTTC

clone size: .
J gene: TRBJ2-1
V gene: TRBV7-9
CDR3 length: 14
D gene: TRBD2
CDR3 protein: CASSSPGGYNEQFF
CDR3 DNA: TGTGCCAGCAGCTCTCCGGGGGGTTACAATGAGCAGTTCTTC

clone size: once
J gene: TRBJ2-6
V gene: TRBV19
CDR3 length: 17
D gene: .
CDR3 protein: CASSIVGRPTGANVLTF
CDR3 DNA: TGTGCCAGTAGTATCGTGGGCAGACCAACTGGGGCCAACGTCCTGACTTTC

clone size: .
J gene: TRBJ2-7
V gene: TRBV10-3
CDR3 length: 19
D gene: TRBD2
CDR3 protein: CAISESSGTSGRPSYEQYF
CDR3 DNA: TGTGCCATCAGTGAGTCCTCAGGAACTAGCGGGAGGCCCTCCTACGAGCAGTACTTC

clone size: .
J gene: TRBJ1-5
V gene: TRBV29-1
CDR3 length: 19
D gene: TRBD1
CDR3 protein: CSVEVRPLGQPGGDQPQHF
CDR3 DNA: TGCAGCGTTGAGGTACGGCCACTGGGACAGCCTGGAGGTGATCAGCCCCAGCATTTT

clone size: .
J gene: TRBJ2-1
V gene: TRBV4-1
CDR3 length: 15
D gene: .
CDR3 protein: CASSQVRQVYNEQFF
CDR3 DNA: TGCGCCAGCAGCCAAGTGCGACAGGTCTACAATGAGCAGTTCTTC

clone size: .
J gene: TRBJ2-3
V gene: TRBV7-9
CDR3 length: 12
D gene: .
CDR3 protein: CASSLVAGTQYF
CDR3 DNA: TGTGCCAGCAGCTTAGTCGCAGGTACGCAGTATTTT